This T cell receptor beta chain emerged from a study of T-cell reconstitution after alpha-beta-depleted transplantation in children. Notes on the study in general: Newly produced T cells mostly accounted for T-cell counts and diversity one year post-transplant.

The CDR3 length is 19 residues. The germline V gene has CDR1 MNHEY and CDR2 SMNVEV (reference sequence). The ends lost 2 bases at V and 2 bases at J; junction bases unmatched: 14. This clonotype was seen a few times. The antigen is not known. The authors prepared the TCRbeta library with unique molecular identifiers. One entry per CDR3 protein results from TCRdb running MiXCR on the PCR reads. The table includes approximately 520,000 distinct CDR3 sequences, about an eighth detected once. This specimen consisted of PBMCs, mostly from graft donor cells, obtained 180 days after TCRalphabeta/CD19-depleted stem cell transplant. The chain has TRBV27 and TRBJ2-5, with 10 bases matching TRBD1. The clonotype originates from a female patient younger than 10 who had a stem cell transplant for aplastic anemia, so the T cells may come from the graft donor. CDR3 nucleotide sequence: TGTGCCAGCAGTTTAAGGCTGGACAGGGGGGCGTCTGGGCAAGAGACCCAGTACTTC. This encodes CASSLRLDRGASGQETQYF.